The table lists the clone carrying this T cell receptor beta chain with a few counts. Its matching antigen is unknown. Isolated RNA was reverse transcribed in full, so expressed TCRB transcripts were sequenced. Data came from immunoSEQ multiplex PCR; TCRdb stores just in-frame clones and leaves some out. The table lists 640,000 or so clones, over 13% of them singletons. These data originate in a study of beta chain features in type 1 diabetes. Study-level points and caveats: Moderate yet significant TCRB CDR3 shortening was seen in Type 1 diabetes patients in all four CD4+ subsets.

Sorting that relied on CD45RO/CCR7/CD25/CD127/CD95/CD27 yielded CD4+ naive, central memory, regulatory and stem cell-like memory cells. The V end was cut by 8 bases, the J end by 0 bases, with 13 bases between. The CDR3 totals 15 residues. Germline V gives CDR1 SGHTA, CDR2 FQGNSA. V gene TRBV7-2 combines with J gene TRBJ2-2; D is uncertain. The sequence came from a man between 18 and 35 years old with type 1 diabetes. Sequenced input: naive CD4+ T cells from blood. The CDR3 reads CASYSGDTNTGELFF. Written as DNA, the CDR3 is TGTGCCAGCTACTCAGGCGATACGAACACCGGGGAGCTGTTTTTT.